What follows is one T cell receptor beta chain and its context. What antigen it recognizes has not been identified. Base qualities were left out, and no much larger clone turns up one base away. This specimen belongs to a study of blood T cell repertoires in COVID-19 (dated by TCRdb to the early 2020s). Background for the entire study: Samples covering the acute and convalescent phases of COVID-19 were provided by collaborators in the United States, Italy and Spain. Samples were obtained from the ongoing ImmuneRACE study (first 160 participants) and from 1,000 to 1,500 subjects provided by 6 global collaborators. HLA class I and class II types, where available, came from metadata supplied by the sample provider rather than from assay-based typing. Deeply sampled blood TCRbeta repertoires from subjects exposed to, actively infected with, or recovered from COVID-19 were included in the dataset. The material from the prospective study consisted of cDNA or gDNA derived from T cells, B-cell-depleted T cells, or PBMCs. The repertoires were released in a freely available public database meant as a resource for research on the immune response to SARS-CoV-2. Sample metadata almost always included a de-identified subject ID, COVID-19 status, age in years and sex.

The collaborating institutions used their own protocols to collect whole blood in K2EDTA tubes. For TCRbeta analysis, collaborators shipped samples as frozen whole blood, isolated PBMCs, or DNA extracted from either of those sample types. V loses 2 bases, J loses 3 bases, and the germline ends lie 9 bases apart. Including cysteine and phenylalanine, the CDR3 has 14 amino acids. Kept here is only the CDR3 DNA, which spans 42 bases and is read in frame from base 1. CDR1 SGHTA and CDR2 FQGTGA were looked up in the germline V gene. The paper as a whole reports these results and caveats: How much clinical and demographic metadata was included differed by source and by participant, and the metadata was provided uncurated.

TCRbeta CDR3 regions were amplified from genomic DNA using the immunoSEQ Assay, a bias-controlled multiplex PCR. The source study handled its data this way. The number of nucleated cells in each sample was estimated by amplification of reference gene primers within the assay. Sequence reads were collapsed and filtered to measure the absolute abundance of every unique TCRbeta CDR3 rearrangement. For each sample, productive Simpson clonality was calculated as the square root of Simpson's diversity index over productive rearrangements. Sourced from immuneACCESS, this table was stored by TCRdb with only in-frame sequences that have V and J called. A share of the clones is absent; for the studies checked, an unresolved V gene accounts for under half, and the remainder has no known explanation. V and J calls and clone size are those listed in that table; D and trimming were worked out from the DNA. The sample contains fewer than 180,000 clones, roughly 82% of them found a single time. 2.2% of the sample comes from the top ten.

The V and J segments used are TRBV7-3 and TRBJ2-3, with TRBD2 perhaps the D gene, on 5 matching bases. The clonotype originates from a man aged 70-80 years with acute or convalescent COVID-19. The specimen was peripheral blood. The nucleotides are TGTGCCAGCAGCTTAGTAGCGCGTACAGATACGCAGTATTTT. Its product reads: CASSLVARTDTQYF.